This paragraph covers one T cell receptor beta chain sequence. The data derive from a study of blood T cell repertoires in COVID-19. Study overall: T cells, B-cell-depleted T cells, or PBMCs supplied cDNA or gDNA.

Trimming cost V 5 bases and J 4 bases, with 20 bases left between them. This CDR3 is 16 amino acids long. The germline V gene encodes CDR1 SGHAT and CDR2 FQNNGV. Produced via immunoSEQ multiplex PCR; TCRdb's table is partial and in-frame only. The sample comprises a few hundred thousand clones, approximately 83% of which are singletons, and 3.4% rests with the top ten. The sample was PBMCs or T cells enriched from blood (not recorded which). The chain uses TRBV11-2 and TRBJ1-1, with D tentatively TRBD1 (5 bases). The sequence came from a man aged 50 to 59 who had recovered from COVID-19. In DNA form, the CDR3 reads TGTGCCAGCAGCCCTAGCTGGGGGGGACGGGGCACTGAAGCTTTCTTT. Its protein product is CASSPSWGGRGTEAFF.